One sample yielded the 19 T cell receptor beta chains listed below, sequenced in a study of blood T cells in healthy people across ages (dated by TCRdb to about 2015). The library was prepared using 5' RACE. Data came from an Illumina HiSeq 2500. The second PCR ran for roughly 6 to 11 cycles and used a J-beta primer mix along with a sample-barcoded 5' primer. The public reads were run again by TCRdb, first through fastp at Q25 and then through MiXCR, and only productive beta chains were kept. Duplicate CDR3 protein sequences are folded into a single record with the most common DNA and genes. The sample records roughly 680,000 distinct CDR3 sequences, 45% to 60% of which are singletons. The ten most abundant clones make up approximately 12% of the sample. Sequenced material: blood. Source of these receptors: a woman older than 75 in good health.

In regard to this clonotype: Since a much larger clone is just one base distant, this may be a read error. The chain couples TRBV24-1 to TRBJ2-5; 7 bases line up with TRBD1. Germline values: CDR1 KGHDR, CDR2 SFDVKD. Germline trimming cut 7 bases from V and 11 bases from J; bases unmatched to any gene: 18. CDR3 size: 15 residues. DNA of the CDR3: TGTGCCACCAGAAATGGGGCAGGGGGTTCAAATGAGCAGTACTTC. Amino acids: CATRNGAGGSNEQYF.

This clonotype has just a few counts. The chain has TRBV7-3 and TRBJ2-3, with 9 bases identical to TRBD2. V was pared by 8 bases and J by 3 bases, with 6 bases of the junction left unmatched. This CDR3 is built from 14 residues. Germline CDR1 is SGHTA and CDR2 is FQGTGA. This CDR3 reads CASGWAGGTDTQYF. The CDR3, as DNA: TGTGCCAGCGGCTGGGCGGGGGGGACAGATACGCAGTATTTT.

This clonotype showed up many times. The CDR3 sequence is CASSLAGTSEQFF. CDR3 DNA sequence: TGTGCCAGCAGCTTAGCGGGGACCAGTGAGCAGTTCTTC. The V call is TRBV7-2, the J call TRBJ2-1; D tentatively reads TRBD1 or TRBD2 (5 bases each). Germline CDR1 SGHTA, CDR2 FQGNSA. The CDR3 contains 13 residues. V dropped 0 bases and J dropped 9 bases, with 9 bases sitting between them. The variable domain in full, with the rest retrieved from reference TRBV7-2 and TRBJ2-1, is GAGVSQSPSNKVTEKGKDVELRCDPISGHTALYWYRQSLGQGLEFLIYFQGNSAPDKSGLPSDRFSAERTGGSVSTLTIQRTQQEDSAVYLCASSLAGTSEQFFGPGTRLTVL.

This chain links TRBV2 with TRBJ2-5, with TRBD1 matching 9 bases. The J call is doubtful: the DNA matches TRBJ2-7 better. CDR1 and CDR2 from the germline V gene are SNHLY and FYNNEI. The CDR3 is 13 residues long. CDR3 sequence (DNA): TGTGCCAGCAGTATGGGACAGGGAGCCGAGCAGTACTTC. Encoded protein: CASSMGQGAEQYF.

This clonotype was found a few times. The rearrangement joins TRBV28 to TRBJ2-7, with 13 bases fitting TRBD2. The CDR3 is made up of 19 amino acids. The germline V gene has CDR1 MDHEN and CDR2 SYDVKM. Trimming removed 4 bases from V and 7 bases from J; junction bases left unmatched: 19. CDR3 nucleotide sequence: TGTGCCAGCAGTTCCCCCCTCGGACTAGCGGGAGAGTATATCTATGAGCAGTACTTC. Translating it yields CASSSPLGLAGEYIYEQYF.

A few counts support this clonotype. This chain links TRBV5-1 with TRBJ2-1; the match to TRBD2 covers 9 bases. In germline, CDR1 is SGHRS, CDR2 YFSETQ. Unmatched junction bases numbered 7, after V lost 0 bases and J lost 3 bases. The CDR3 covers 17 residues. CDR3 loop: CASSLGLSGSFYNEQFF. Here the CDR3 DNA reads TGCGCCAGCAGCTTGGGGCTTAGCGGGAGTTTCTACAATGAGCAGTTCTTC. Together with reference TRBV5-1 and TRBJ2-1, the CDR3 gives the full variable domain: KAGVTQTPRYLIKTRGQQVTLSCSPISGHRSVSWYQQTPGQGLQFLFEYFSETQRNKGNFPGRFSGRQFSNSRSEMNVSTLELGDSALYLCASSLGLSGSFYNEQFFGPGTRLTVL.

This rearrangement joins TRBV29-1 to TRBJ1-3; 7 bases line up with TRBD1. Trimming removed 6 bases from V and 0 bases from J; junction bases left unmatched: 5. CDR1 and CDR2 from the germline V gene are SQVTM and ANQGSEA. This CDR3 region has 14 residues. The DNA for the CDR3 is TGCAGCGTAAGACAGGGAACCTCTGGAAACACCATATATTTT. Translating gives CSVRQGTSGNTIYF.

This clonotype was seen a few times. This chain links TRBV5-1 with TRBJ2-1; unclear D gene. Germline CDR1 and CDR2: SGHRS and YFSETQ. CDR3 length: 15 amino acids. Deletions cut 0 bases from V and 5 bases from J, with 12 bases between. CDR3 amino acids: CASSLGRARNNEQFF. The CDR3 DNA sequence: TGCGCCAGCAGCTTGGGAAGGGCGAGAAACAATGAGCAGTTCTTC. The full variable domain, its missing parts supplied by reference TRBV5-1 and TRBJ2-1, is KAGVTQTPRYLIKTRGQQVTLSCSPISGHRSVSWYQQTPGQGLQFLFEYFSETQRNKGNFPGRFSGRQFSNSRSEMNVSTLELGDSALYLCASSLGRARNNEQFFGPGTRLTVL.

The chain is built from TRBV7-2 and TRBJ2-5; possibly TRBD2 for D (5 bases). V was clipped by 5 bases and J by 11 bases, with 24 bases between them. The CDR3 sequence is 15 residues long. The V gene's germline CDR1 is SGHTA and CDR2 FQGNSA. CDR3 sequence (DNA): TGTGCCAGCAGCCAAATGAAGGTGTGGGGAGATGAGCAGTACTTC. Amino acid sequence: CASSQMKVWGDEQYF.

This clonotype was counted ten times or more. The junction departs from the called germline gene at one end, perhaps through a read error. The DNA of the CDR3 is TGTGCCAGCACCCAACGGGATAGGGGTGGCTACACCTTC. Its protein product is CASTQRDRGGYTF. The chain uses TRBV3-1 and TRBJ1-2, with D tentatively TRBD1 (5 bases). The CDR3 is 13 residues long. Per germline, CDR1 LGHDT and CDR2 YNNKEL (reference sequence). Together with reference TRBV3-1 and TRBJ1-2, the CDR3 gives the full variable domain: DTAVSQTPKYLVTQMGNDKSIKCEQNLGHDTMYWYKQDSKKFLKIMFSYNNKELIINETVPNRFSPKSPDKAHLNLHINSLELGDSAVYFCASTQRDRGGYTFGSGTRLTVV.

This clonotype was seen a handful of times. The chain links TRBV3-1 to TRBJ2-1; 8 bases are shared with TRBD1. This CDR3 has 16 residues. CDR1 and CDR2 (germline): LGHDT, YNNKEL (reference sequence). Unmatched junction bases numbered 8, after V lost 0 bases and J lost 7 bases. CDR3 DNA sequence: TGTGCCAGCAGCCAAGATGCAGGGGGCGCGGGGAATGAGCAGTTCTTC. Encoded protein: CASSQDAGGAGNEQFF.

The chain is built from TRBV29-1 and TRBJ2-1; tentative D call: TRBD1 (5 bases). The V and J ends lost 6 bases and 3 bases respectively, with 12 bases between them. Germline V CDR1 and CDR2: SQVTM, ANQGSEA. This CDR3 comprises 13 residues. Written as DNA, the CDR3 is TGCAGCGTCGGACACTCTGACTACAATGAGCAGTTCTTC. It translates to CSVGHSDYNEQFF.

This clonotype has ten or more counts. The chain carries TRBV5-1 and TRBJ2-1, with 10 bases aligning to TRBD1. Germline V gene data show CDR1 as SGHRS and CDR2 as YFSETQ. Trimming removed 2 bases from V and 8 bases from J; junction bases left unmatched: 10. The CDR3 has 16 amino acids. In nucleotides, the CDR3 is TGCGCCAGCAGCTTTGTAAGGACAGGGGGGGTCCATGAGCAGTTCTTC. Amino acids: CASSFVRTGGVHEQFF.

This CDR3 is CASSHPQGRVNEQFF. The CDR3, as DNA: TGCGCCAGCAGCCATCCCCAGGGAAGGGTCAATGAGCAGTTCTTC. The chain carries TRBV4-1 and TRBJ2-1; the D gene is possibly TRBD1 (5 bases). The CDR3 is made up of 15 amino acids. V was shortened by 3 bases and J by 6 bases, with 15 bases between the two germline ends. Germline CDR1 MGHRA, CDR2 YSYEKL.

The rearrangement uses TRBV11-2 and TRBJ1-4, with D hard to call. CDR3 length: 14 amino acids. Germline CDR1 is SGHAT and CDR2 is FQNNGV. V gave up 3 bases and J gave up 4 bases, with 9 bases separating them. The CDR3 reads CASSFSGNNEKLFF. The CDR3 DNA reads TGTGCCAGCAGCTTCTCCGGGAATAATGAAAAACTGTTTTTT.

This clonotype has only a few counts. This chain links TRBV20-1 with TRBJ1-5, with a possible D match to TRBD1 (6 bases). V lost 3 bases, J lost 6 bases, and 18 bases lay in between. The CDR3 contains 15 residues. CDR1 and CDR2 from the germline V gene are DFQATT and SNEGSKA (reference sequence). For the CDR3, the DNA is TGCAGTGCTAGGCCCAGGACAGCCGTCGCTCAGCCCCAGCATTTT. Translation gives CSARPRTAVAQPQHF.

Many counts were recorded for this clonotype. DNA of the CDR3: TGTGCCAGCAGTTTTAAAAGCGGGAGCTACGAGCAGTACTTC. Translated: CASSFKSGSYEQYF. V is TRBV12-3 or TRBV12-4 and J is TRBJ2-7; 8 nucleotides match TRBD2. J was trimmed by 3 bases and V by 3 bases; bases with no gene match: 4. CDR3 length: 14 amino acids.

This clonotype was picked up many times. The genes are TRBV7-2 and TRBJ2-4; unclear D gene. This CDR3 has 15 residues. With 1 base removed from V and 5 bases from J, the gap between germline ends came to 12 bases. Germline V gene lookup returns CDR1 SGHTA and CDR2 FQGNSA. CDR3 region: CASSLVVGWENIQYF. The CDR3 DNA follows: TGTGCCAGCAGCTTAGTTGTGGGATGGGAAAACATTCAGTACTTC.

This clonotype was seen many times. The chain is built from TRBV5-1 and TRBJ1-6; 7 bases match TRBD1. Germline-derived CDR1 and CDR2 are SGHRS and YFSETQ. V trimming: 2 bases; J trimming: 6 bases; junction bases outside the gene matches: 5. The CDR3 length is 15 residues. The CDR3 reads CASSFQGVSNSPLHF. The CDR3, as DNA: TGCGCCAGCAGCTTTCAGGGGGTTAGTAATTCACCCCTCCACTTT.